This entry describes one TCR beta chain. The data belong to a study of blood T cell repertoires in COVID-19. Trimming pared 2 bases from V and 1 base from J, leaving 11 bases between. Germline loops: CDR1 MNHEY, CDR2 SMNVEV (reference sequence). This CDR3 is 15 amino acids long. Assay: immunoSEQ multiplex PCR; the TCRdb copy retains only in-frame clones and omits some. The table records fewer than 250,000 clones, 82% of them present only once. This clonotype was obtained from a woman of 80 years or more with acute or convalescent COVID-19. Sequencing was done on a sample of peripheral blood. The chain has TRBV27 and TRBJ2-5; D is uncertain. CDR3 sequence reads: CASSLTIRVQETQYF. CDR3 nucleotides: TGTGCCAGCAGTTTAACCATCCGGGTCCAAGAGACCCAGTACTTC.